This is a list of T cell receptor beta chains from one sample in a study of low-dose radiotherapy and immunotherapy resistance in tumors. TCRdb passed the reads through MiXCR, listing each CDR3 protein once. This sample has 60,000 to 75,000 distinct CDR3 sequences, with around 27% found just once. This sample comprised PBMCs, obtained before treatment. The receptors stem from a male donor with rectosigmoid adenocarcinoma. Each CDR3 is given with its conserved first and last residue. The D gene is left open where the match is weak. Size is stated for part of the rows, as once, few or many counts, or as a class when the clone is expanded.

j_call d_call v_call clone_size cdr3_nt cdr3_aa
TRBJ2-7 . TRBV2 many TGTGCCAGCAGTGAAGAGGACAGTTCCTACGAGCAGTACTTC CASSEEDSSYEQYF
TRBJ2-7 . TRBV28 . TGTGCCAGCCTCGGGTCGGCCGGGGGAGAGCAGTACTTC CASLGSAGGEQYF
TRBJ1-5 . TRBV4-1 many TGCGCCAGCAGTCCTATAATTAATAGCAATCAGCCCCAGCATTTT CASSPIINSNQPQHF
TRBJ2-3 TRBD2 TRBV20-1 many TGCAGTGCCCCTAGCGGGGGGGCCACAGATACGCAGTATTTT CSAPSGGATDTQYF
TRBJ1-5 TRBD1 TRBV7-8 . TGTGCCAGCAGCGGCGGGACAGGACACTTTTTTTTTTTTTCCAATCAGCCCCAGCATTTT CASSGGTGHFFFFSNQPQHF
TRBJ1-1 TRBD1 TRBV4-3 medium-sized TGCGCCAGCAGCGCACAGGGGGCGCCGAACACTGAAGCTTTCTTT CASSAQGAPNTEAFF
TRBJ2-7 TRBD2 TRBV7-2 many TGTGCCAGCAGCTTAGACGGAGCGGGGGGAGTCGAGCAGTACTTC CASSLDGAGGVEQYF
TRBJ2-7 TRBD1 TRBV15 many TGTGCCACCAGCATAGACAGGGATCTGTACGAGCAGTACTTC CATSIDRDLYEQYF
TRBJ1-1 . TRBV29-1 . TGCAGCGTTGAAGACCCCGGGACAAGGAGAAGGACTGAAGCTTTCTTT CSVEDPGTRRRTEAFF
TRBJ2-7 . TRBV12-3/TRBV12-4 few TGTGCCAGCAGAGCTGACAAGGGGACCTACGAGCAGTACTTC CASRADKGTYEQYF
TRBJ2-1 . TRBV4-2 many TGTGCCAGCAGCCAAGGGCGTATTGAGCAGTTCTTC CASSQGRIEQFF
TRBJ2-7 TRBD2 TRBV20-1 many TGCAGTGCTAGAGACTCAGAGCGGGGGAGCTCCTACGAGCAGTACTTC CSARDSERGSSYEQYF
TRBJ2-1 TRBD2 TRBV12-3/TRBV12-4 many TGTGCCAGCAGTATTACCGCGGGGGGGTTTGTTGAGCAGTTCTTC CASSITAGGFVEQFF
TRBJ2-2 . TRBV24-1 few TGTGCCACCAGTGATTTCGCGGGACTTAACACCGGGGAGCTGTTTTTT CATSDFAGLNTGELFF
TRBJ2-1 . TRBV6-2/TRBV6-3 . TGTGCCAGCAGCCTACCCTTAAGGGGGTTTGACAATGAGCAGTTCTTC CASSLPLRGFDNEQFF
TRBJ2-5 . TRBV7-2 . TGTGCCAGCAGCTTAGCCTGGCAAGAGACCCAGTACTTC CASSLAWQETQYF
TRBJ2-7 TRBD1 TRBV2 few TGTGCCAGCAGTGGGGACAGGGTACCCCGGGGCGAGCAGTACTTC CASSGDRVPRGEQYF
TRBJ2-5 . TRBV20-1 many TGCAGTGCCTCCCCTACCCGAGACAGGTTACAAGAGACCCAGTACTTC CSASPTRDRLQETQYF
TRBJ2-2 . TRBV6-2/TRBV6-3 . TGTGCCAGCAGTTGGGGACTGCCCAGCGGGGAGCTGTTTTTT CASSWGLPSGELFF
TRBJ2-1 TRBD1 TRBV20-1 . TGCAGTGCCTTAAACAGGGGCAACAATGAGCAGTTCTTC CSALNRGNNEQFF
TRBJ2-2 . TRBV9 many TGTGCCAGCAGCGTTTACGGCGGGGAGCTGTTTTTT CASSVYGGELFF
TRBJ2-2 TRBD1 TRBV28 many TGTGCCAGCAGTCCGGGACAGTGGCGCCGGGTAAATAAGGCCGGGGAGCTGTTTTTT CASSPGQWRRVNKAGELFF
TRBJ1-1 . TRBV4-3 many TGCGCCAGCAGCCAAGGGGGAGCCTGGAACACTGAAGCTTTCTTT CASSQGGAWNTEAFF
TRBJ2-3 TRBD2 TRBV5-1 many TGCGCCAGCAGCTTGGATCTCAGCGGGAGGGAAGATACGCAGTATTTT CASSLDLSGREDTQYF
TRBJ1-1 . TRBV6-2/TRBV6-3 many TGTGCCAGCAGTAGGACAGATGAAGCTTTCTTT CASSRTDEAFF
TRBJ1-5 . TRBV29-1 many TGCAGCGTTTCCGGGTCGGAGGATCAGCCCCAGCATTTT CSVSGSEDQPQHF
TRBJ2-1 TRBD2 TRBV6-1 . TGTGCCAGCAGCGGGGGGATTGATGAGCAGTTCTTC CASSGGIDEQFF
TRBJ2-2 TRBD1 TRBV6-2/TRBV6-3 many TGTGCCAGCGCAGAGCAGGGGGCCGGGGAGCTGTTTTTT CASAEQGAGELFF
TRBJ1-6 TRBD1 TRBV28 many TGTGCGGCACTACAGGGGGCGCTGAATAATTCACCCCTCCACTTT CAALQGALNNSPLHF
TRBJ2-2 . TRBV5-8 . TGTGCCAGCAGCTTGGGAGCACTGATCACCGGGGAGCTGTTTTTT CASSLGALITGELFF
TRBJ2-5 . TRBV28 many TGTGCCAGCAAGGTTCAAGAGACCCAGTACTTC CASKVQETQYF
TRBJ2-1 TRBD2 TRBV18 many TGTGCCAGCTCACCACCTAGCGGGGGAGGAAATGAGCAGTTCTTC CASSPPSGGGNEQFF
TRBJ2-7 . TRBV7-2 many TGTGCCAGCAGCTCCCCCGGTACTAGCTCCTACGAGCAGTACTTC CASSSPGTSSYEQYF
TRBJ2-1 TRBD2 TRBV19 many TGTGCCAGTAGTATGTGGGTTTTGGGACTAGCGGATTTCAATGAGCAGTTCTTC CASSMWVLGLADFNEQFF
TRBJ2-2 . TRBV4-2 . TGTGCCAGCAGCCAAGAAGTTCTTGGGGCAGGCAACCTGCCGAACACCGGGGAGCTGTTTTTT CASSQEVLGAGNLPNTGELFF
TRBJ2-6 . TRBV10-3 many TGTGCCATCAGTGAGTCGGGGGGTCGGAAGCGCAATTCCTCTGGGGCCAACGTCCTGACTTTC CAISESGGRKRNSSGANVLTF
TRBJ2-7 . TRBV11-2 many TGTGCCAGCACCCGAGGGTTCAGCTCCTACGAGCAGTACTTC CASTRGFSSYEQYF
TRBJ2-4 . TRBV6-5 . TGTGCCACCTGGGACACCAGACTAGCCAAAAACATTCAGTACTTC CATWDTRLAKNIQYF
TRBJ2-6 . TRBV3-1 . TGTGCCAGCAGCCATTCTGGGGCCAACGTCCTGACTTTC CASSHSGANVLTF
TRBJ2-7 . TRBV6-2/TRBV6-3 . TGTGCCAGCAGTGAAGGGCTTTTAGGCGAGCAGTACTTC CASSEGLLGEQYF
TRBJ2-3 TRBD1 TRBV18 . TGTGCCAGCTCACCGAGGACAGGGCCAGATACGCAGTATTTT CASSPRTGPDTQYF
TRBJ2-1 TRBD2 TRBV7-3 many TGTGCCAGCAGCCCCAGCGGGAGCTCCTACAATGAGCAGTTCTTC CASSPSGSSYNEQFF
TRBJ1-5 TRBD1 TRBV6-1 . TGTGCCAGCAGTGCCGGGACAGGGGGCGCGGGTCGGCAGCCCCAGCATTTT CASSAGTGGAGRQPQHF
TRBJ2-2 TRBD1 TRBV7-9 many TGTGCCAGCAGGGGGACAGGGCAGAACACCGGGGAGCTGTTTTTT CASRGTGQNTGELFF
TRBJ2-1 TRBD1 TRBV5-6 . TGTGCCAGCAGCTTGTGGGTAGCCGGGACAGGGGGGCACAATGAGCAGTTCTTC CASSLWVAGTGGHNEQFF
TRBJ1-6 TRBD1 TRBV24-1 many TGTGCCACCAGTGATTCGAGACAGGGGGCGAGCTCACCCCTCCACTTT CATSDSRQGASSPLHF
TRBJ2-7 . TRBV4-3 . TGCGCCCGCAGCCAGCAGCTGGGGGGTAGCTACGAGCAGTACTTC CARSQQLGGSYEQYF
TRBJ2-1 . TRBV28 . TGTGCCACCGCGGGACAGCGGTTAGGAAATGAGCAGTTCTTC CATAGQRLGNEQFF
TRBJ1-5 . TRBV27 many TGTGCCAGCAGCTGGGGAAGCGACAATCAGCCCCAGCATTTT CASSWGSDNQPQHF
TRBJ2-3 TRBD2 TRBV9 . TGTGCCAGCAGCGTAGGACTAGCTGTCCTCACAGATACGCAGTATTTT CASSVGLAVLTDTQYF
TRBJ1-6 . TRBV13 . TGTGCCAGCAGCACCTCCGGGACTGGTGATTCACCCCTCCACTTT CASSTSGTGDSPLHF
TRBJ1-5 . TRBV7-2 many TGTGCCAGCAGCAAATCGACAGCTAGCAATCAGCCCCAGCATTTT CASSKSTASNQPQHF
TRBJ2-7 TRBD1 TRBV7-8 many TGTGCCAGCAGCTTATCCGGGACAGGGGGCTACGAGCAGTACTTC CASSLSGTGGYEQYF